This T cell receptor beta chain stems from a study of T-cell reconstitution after alpha-beta-depleted transplantation in children. The TCRbeta library incorporated unique molecular identifiers. Using its own MiXCR run on the PCR reads, TCRdb lists one record per CDR3 protein. There are roughly 570,000 distinct CDR3 sequences in the sample; over 25% occur only once, and around a third lies in the top ten. This clonotype was counted a single time. Trimming took 0 bases from V and 6 from J, leaving 6 bases between them. The CDR3 consists of 13 residues. CDR1 and CDR2 from the germline V gene are KGHDR and SFDVKD.

The source was PBMCs, collected before TCRalphabeta/CD19-depleted stem cell transplant. The clonotype originates from a boy under two years old with Wiskott-Aldrich syndrome, due to receive a stem cell transplant. The rearrangement uses TRBV24-1 and TRBJ2-3; D call uncertain. This chain's CDR3 is CATSDLRRDTQYF. In DNA form, the CDR3 reads TGTGCCACCAGTGATTTGAGGCGCGATACGCAGTATTTT.